Listed here are 3 T cell receptor beta chains from one sample, sequenced in a study of blood T cell repertoires in COVID-19. Produced via immunoSEQ multiplex PCR; TCRdb's table is partial and in-frame only. Found here are 150,000 to 200,000 clones, approximately 89% of them singletons; the top ten hold around 0.77%. The sample consisted of PBMCs or T cells enriched from blood (not recorded which). These TCRs come from a young woman who had recovered from COVID-19.

The V and J genes are TRBV28 and TRBJ1-2, with D hard to call. Trimming left V 10 bases short and J 4 bases short, with 10 bases between. The CDR3 spans 11 residues. Germline V lookup: CDR1 MDHEN, CDR2 SYDVKM. The CDR3 spells CATGVGYGYTF. The CDR3 DNA sequence: TGTGCCACCGGGGTAGGCTATGGCTACACCTTC.

This clone was recorded only once. The V call is TRBV5-1, the J call TRBJ2-7; TRBD1 agrees at 9 bases. From germline, CDR1 is SGHRS and CDR2 YFSETQ. After removal of 0 bases from V and 2 bases from J, the junction contained 6 bases not matched to a gene. The CDR3 contains 16 residues. The CDR3 region is CASSLASGQGTYEQYF. CDR3 sequence (DNA): TGCGCCAGCAGCTTGGCCTCGGGACAGGGAACCTACGAGCAGTACTTC. Full variable domain (rest looked up from reference TRBV5-1 and TRBJ2-7): KAGVTQTPRYLIKTRGQQVTLSCSPISGHRSVSWYQQTPGQGLQFLFEYFSETQRNKGNFPGRFSGRQFSNSRSEMNVSTLELGDSALYLCASSLASGQGTYEQYFGPGTRLTVT.

This rearrangement joins TRBV10-3 to TRBJ2-5; D may be TRBD2 (6 bases). Germline CDR1 reads ENHRY; CDR2 reads SYGVKD. There are 11 residues in the CDR3. V was clipped by 6 bases and J by 4 bases, with 6 bases between them. The CDR3 region has the DNA TGTGCCATCAGGGGGGGAGAGACCCAGTACTTC. This encodes CAIRGGETQYF.